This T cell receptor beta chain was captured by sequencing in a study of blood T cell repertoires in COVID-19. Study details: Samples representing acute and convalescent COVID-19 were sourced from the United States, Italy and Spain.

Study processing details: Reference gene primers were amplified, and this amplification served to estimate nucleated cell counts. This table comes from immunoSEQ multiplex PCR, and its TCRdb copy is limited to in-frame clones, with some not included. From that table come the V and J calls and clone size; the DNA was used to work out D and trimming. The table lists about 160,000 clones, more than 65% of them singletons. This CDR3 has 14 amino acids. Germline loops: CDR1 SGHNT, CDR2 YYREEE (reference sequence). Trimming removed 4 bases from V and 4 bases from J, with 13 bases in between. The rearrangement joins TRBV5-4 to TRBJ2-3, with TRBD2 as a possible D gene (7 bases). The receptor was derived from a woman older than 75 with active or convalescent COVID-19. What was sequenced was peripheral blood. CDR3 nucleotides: TGTGCCAGCAGCATCGAAGGGGGGGCAGATACGCAGTATTTT. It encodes CASSIEGGADTQYF.